The next 27 T cell receptor beta chains were all read from a single sample in a study of blood T cell repertoires in COVID-19 (dated by TCRdb to 2018 to 2020). Libraries were built with the immunoSEQ multiplex PCR assay. TCRdb took this table from immuneACCESS and kept in-frame rearrangements with V and J called. Such tables lack part of the clones; where checked against another copy, unresolved V genes explain under half of the gap, and the rest is unexplained. The sample table records fewer than 700,000 clones; 85% to 90% of these occur just once. The top ten clonotypes cover 7.8% of the sample. Sequenced sample: peripheral blood. The origin of the receptors is a woman in her 50s with COVID-19, enrolled during active disease.

In its sample, this clone was seen a few times. This chain joins TRBV28 and TRBJ1-5, with TRBD1 as a possible D gene (6 bases). CDR1 is MDHEN and CDR2 is SYDVKM in the germline V gene. The V end lost 5 bases, the J end lost 2 bases, and 13 bases lay between the germline ends. There are 15 residues in the CDR3. CDR3 protein: CASSPRGGGNQPQHF. The CDR3 DNA sequence: TGTGCCAGCAGTCCCCGTGGGGGCGGCAATCAGCCCCAGCATTTT.

This chain connects TRBV18 to TRBJ1-1; no firm D call. CDR3 size: 13 residues. V was cut by 4 bases and J by 0 bases, with 6 bases left in between. Germline assignment: CDR1 KGHSH and CDR2 LQKENI. The CDR3 DNA follows: TGTGCCAGCTCACTACTCATGAACACTGAAGCTTTCTTT. This codes for CASSLLMNTEAFF.

The chain is built from TRBV7-2 and TRBJ2-2, with 11 bases lining up with TRBD2. The trim removed 4 bases at V and 4 bases at J, leaving 11 bases unmatched. CDR1 and CDR2 from the germline V gene are SGHTA and FQGNSA. The CDR3 is made up of 18 amino acids. The chain's CDR3 is CASSSSLAGGPRTGELFF. In DNA form, the CDR3 reads TGTGCCAGCAGCTCCAGTTTAGCGGGGGGGCCCCGCACCGGGGAGCTGTTTTTT.

The rearrangement links TRBV28 to TRBJ1-4, with a possible D match to TRBD1 (6 bases). The length of the CDR3 is 14 residues. Germline V gene lookup returns CDR1 MDHEN and CDR2 SYDVKM. Trimming removed 6 bases from V and 4 bases from J, with 12 bases in between. CDR3 DNA: TGTGCCAGCAGCCCGGACAGCCTTAATGAAAAACTGTTTTTT. This gives the protein CASSPDSLNEKLFF.

The rearrangement joins TRBV19 to TRBJ1-2; D gene ambiguous. The CDR3 is 14 residues long. CDR1 and CDR2 (germline): LNHDA, SQIVND (reference sequence). V gave up 7 bases and J gave up 0 bases, with 12 bases separating them. The CDR3 is CASMRDSANYGYTF. In nucleotides, the CDR3 is TGTGCCAGTATGAGGGATTCAGCTAACTATGGCTACACCTTC.

This chain uses TRBV2 with TRBJ2-3; 11 nucleotides agree with TRBD2. The CDR3 runs to 15 residues. J gave up 12 bases and V 6 bases, and 14 bases lay outside the gene matches. The germline V gene encodes CDR1 SNHLY and CDR2 FYNNEI. This CDR3 is CASSELHPTSGVQYF. DNA of the CDR3: TGTGCCAGCAGCGAACTCCACCCGACTAGCGGGGTTCAGTATTTT.

The chain carries TRBV30 and TRBJ1-1; D unresolved. Trimming shortened V by 2 bases and J by 5 bases, and 9 bases separated the two germline ends. CDR3 size: 12 residues. CDR1 and CDR2 from the germline V gene are GTSNPN and SVGIG (reference sequence). CDR3 DNA: TGTGCCTGGAGTCGGTGGGCGACTGAAGCTTTCTTT. Its protein is CAWSRWATEAFF.

V gene TRBV6-5 combines with J gene TRBJ2-7, with 9 bases that match TRBD1. CDR1 and CDR2 from the germline V gene are MNHEY and SVGAGI. Trimming at V came to 2 bases and at J to 3 bases, leaving 5 bases not matched to a gene. The CDR3 runs to 15 residues. CDR3 loop: CASSYQRGQGYEQYF. The CDR3 DNA follows: TGTGCCAGCAGTTACCAACGGGGACAGGGCTACGAGCAGTACTTC.

The chain uses TRBV19 and TRBJ1-1, with 8 bases aligning to TRBD1. Losses at the gene ends were 6 bases for V and 6 bases for J; bases not matched to a gene: 9. Germline CDR1 is LNHDA and CDR2 is SQIVND (reference sequence). The CDR3 consists of 14 residues. Here the CDR3 DNA reads TGTGCCAGTAGGAACCCTGGACAGGGACCTGAAGCTTTCTTT. It is translated as CASRNPGQGPEAFF.

This clone was seen a handful of times. The V and J genes are TRBV2 and TRBJ1-1; D uncertain. Germline V gene lookup returns CDR1 SNHLY and CDR2 FYNNEI. The CDR3 runs 11 residues. The V end was cut by 8 bases, the J end by 2 bases, with 6 bases between. CDR3 nucleotides: TGTGCCAGCCGTATTAACACTGAAGCTTTCTTT. It specifies CASRINTEAFF.

CDR3 protein: CASSGLTGLNTEAFF. CDR3 sequence (DNA): TGCGCCAGCAGCGGACTGACAGGTTTAAACACTGAAGCTTTCTTT. This chain links TRBV5-1 with TRBJ1-1; tentative D call: TRBD1 (6 bases). The CDR3 is 15 residues long. Germline V gives CDR1 SGHRS, CDR2 YFSETQ. Deletions cut 4 bases from V and 2 bases from J, with 15 bases between.

This chain uses TRBV29-1 with TRBJ1-1, with D perhaps TRBD1 (5 bases). The CDR3 runs to 13 residues. Looked up from germline, CDR1 is SQVTM and CDR2 is ANQGSEA. The ends were cut back, 3 bases at V and 7 bases at J, with 15 bases in the middle. CDR3 region: CSVDTGGSSEAFF. DNA for the CDR3: TGCAGCGTTGATACGGGGGGGTCGAGTGAAGCTTTCTTT.

On this clone: At one end, the junction sequence differs from germline, possibly due to a read error. The sample holds other DNA sequences that translate to the same CDR3. The chain is built from TRBV7-2 and TRBJ2-1, with 7 bases identical to TRBD1. Germline CDR1 reads SGHTA; CDR2 reads FQGNSA. The CDR3 covers 14 residues. CDR3 nucleotide sequence: TGTGCTAGCACCCTACAGGGGACCCACAATGAGCAGTTCTTC. Amino acids: CASTLQGTHNEQFF.

The rearrangement links TRBV30 to TRBJ1-6; 7 bases fit TRBD1. The CDR3 has 15 amino acids. V lost 2 bases to trimming and J lost 2 bases; unmatched junction nucleotides: 3. The V gene's germline CDR1 is GTSNPN and CDR2 SVGIG (reference sequence). As DNA, the CDR3 is TGTGCCTGGAGTACAGGGGTTCCCTATAATTCACCCCTCCACTTT. Translating gives CAWSTGVPYNSPLHF.

The chain carries TRBV15 and TRBJ1-4, with 7 bases fitting TRBD1. Germline values: CDR1 LNHNV, CDR2 YYDKDF (reference sequence). Germline trimming cut 5 bases from V and 4 bases from J; bases unmatched to any gene: 4. This CDR3 has 14 amino acids. CDR3: CATSLGQLNEKLFF. As DNA, the CDR3 is TGTGCCACCAGCTTGGGACAGCTTAATGAAAAACTGTTTTTT.

V gene TRBV11-1 combines with J gene TRBJ2-5; 9 nucleotides line up with TRBD2. The CDR3 consists of 14 residues. In germline, CDR1 is SGHAT, CDR2 FQDESV (reference sequence). Germline trimming cut 7 bases from V and 9 bases from J; bases unmatched to any gene: 12. The CDR3 reads CASTQGAGGRSQYF. The CDR3 DNA follows: TGTGCCAGCACGCAGGGAGCGGGGGGCCGGTCCCAGTACTTC.

This chain uses TRBV5-5 with TRBJ1-2; 7 nucleotides agree with TRBD1. The CDR3 is made up of 13 amino acids. Losses at the gene ends were 2 bases for V and 6 bases for J; bases not matched to a gene: 4. Per the germline V gene, CDR1 is SGHKS and CDR2 is YYEKEE (reference sequence). CDR3 loop: CASSFHTGDGYTF. The DNA for the CDR3 is TGTGCCAGCAGCTTCCACACAGGGGATGGCTACACCTTC.

Only one count was recorded for this clone. The chain combines TRBV2 with TRBJ1-1; 7 nucleotides match TRBD1. The CDR3 sequence is 15 residues long. J was trimmed by 5 bases and V by 4 bases; bases with no gene match: 10. CDR1 and CDR2 (germline): SNHLY, FYNNEI. The CDR3 coding sequence is TGTGCCAGCAGTGCCCTGGGACAGCTTAGGACTGAAGCTTTCTTT. It is translated as CASSALGQLRTEAFF.

The CDR3 protein is CATTISRTESNYGYTF. CDR3 in DNA: TGTGCCACCACAATTTCGCGGACAGAATCTAACTATGGCTACACCTTC. This chain joins TRBV19 and TRBJ1-2, with D maybe TRBD1 (6 bases). The CDR3 is 16 amino acids. With 10 bases removed from V and 0 bases from J, the gap between germline ends came to 21 bases. Looked up from germline, CDR1 is LNHDA and CDR2 is SQIVND (reference sequence).

The CDR3, as DNA: TGTGCCAGCAGCGTACAGGGTTCGAATCAGCCCCAGCATTTT. This codes for CASSVQGSNQPQHF. The chain has TRBV6-5 and TRBJ1-5; possible D gene TRBD1, 6 bases. The CDR3 length is 14 residues. The V gene lost 6 bases and the J gene lost 4 bases, with 13 bases spanning the gap. Germline V lookup: CDR1 MNHEY, CDR2 SVGAGI.

The chain couples TRBV27 to TRBJ1-2, with D possibly matching TRBD1 (6 bases). The CDR3 loop spans 15 amino acids. V lost 0 bases to trimming and J lost 2 bases, with 10 bases between them. Germline lookup yields CDR1 MNHEY and CDR2 SMNVEV (reference sequence). CDR3 sequence reads: CASSLSATGNYGYTF. The CDR3, as DNA: TGTGCCAGCAGTTTATCGGCGACAGGCAACTATGGCTACACCTTC.

This clone occurred a few times. The chain has TRBV3-1 (or the pseudogene TRBV3-2) and TRBJ2-7; 7 nucleotides agree with TRBD2. V gave up 5 bases and J gave up 0 bases; unmatched junction bases: 4. This CDR3 has 14 residues. CDR1 LGHDT and CDR2 YNNKEL come from the germline V gene (reference sequence). DNA of the CDR3: TGTGCCAGCAGCTGGCTAGCGGACTCCTACGAGCAGTACTTC. Translation gives CASSWLADSYEQYF.

This chain uses TRBV30 with TRBJ2-1; TRBD2 aligns across 12 bases. After removal of 0 bases from V and 8 bases from J, the junction contained 8 bases not matched to a gene. There are 16 residues in the CDR3. The germline gives CDR1 GTSNPN, CDR2 SVGIG (reference sequence). CDR3 DNA sequence: TGTGCCTGGAGTGTACTCGCTAGCGGGGGGGCCGATGAGCAGTTCTTC. Translated, it gives CAWSVLASGGADEQFF.

As for this clone: The sample carries other DNA sequences with the same CDR3. The V gene is TRBV30, the J gene TRBJ1-1; D is unresolved. CDR3 length: 13 amino acids. V shed 0 bases and J shed 0 bases, with 5 bases lying between them. CDR1 is GTSNPN, CDR2 SVGIG, per germline (reference sequence). CDR3 DNA: TGTGCCTGGAGTGTGGCCCTGAACACTGAAGCTTTCTTT. Amino acid sequence: CAWSVALNTEAFF.

The rearrangement uses TRBV27 and TRBJ2-5; D ambiguous. The germline CDR1 and CDR2 sequences are MNHEY and SMNVEV (reference sequence). V shed 6 bases and J shed 0 bases, with 11 bases lying between them. The CDR3 has 14 amino acids. CDR3 residues: CASSSLGYQETQYF. The CDR3 nucleotides read TGTGCCAGCAGCTCCCTCGGGTACCAAGAGACCCAGTACTTC.

This clone turned up a few times. The CDR3 here is CASSLWGVSTDTQYF. The CDR3 region has the DNA TGTGCCAGCAGCCTATGGGGGGTTAGCACAGATACGCAGTATTTT. V gene TRBV7-3 combines with J gene TRBJ2-3; TRBD2 is a possible D gene (6 bases). Germline V gives CDR1 SGHTA, CDR2 FQGTGA. This CDR3 has 15 amino acids. Trimming stripped 5 bases from V and 0 bases from J, with 12 bases between.

This chain links TRBV6-1 with TRBJ1-4; D might be TRBD1 (5 bases). V lost 2 bases and J 12 bases, leaving 13 bases between the germline ends. Germline V gene sequence: CDR1 MNHNS, CDR2 SASEGT. The CDR3 is made up of 13 amino acids. In nucleotides, the CDR3 is TGTGCCAGCAGTGAATCGTCCCCGGGGGAACTGTTTTTT. Translating gives CASSESSPGELFF.